The clone carrying this T cell receptor (beta chain) was counted ten times or more. Amplified TCR beta CDR3 regions were obtained using RNA transcripts as template. HTBI primers were employed in first-round RT-PCR, then a second-round multiplex PCR followed. TCRdb used MiXCR to reprocess the multiplex PCR reads, holding one entry per CDR3 protein. The top ten clones hold around 3.2% of a sample with a few hundred thousand distinct CDR3 sequences, more than 20% of them seen once. This record comes from a study of Graves' ophthalmopathy and Graves' hyperthyroidism. About the research overall: Blood was drawn at initial diagnosis, before any treatment.

In germline, CDR1 is LNHDA, CDR2 SQIVND (reference sequence). This CDR3 is 13 amino acids long. J gave up 11 bases and V 0 bases, and 6 bases lay outside the gene matches. This TCR was recovered from a woman younger than 35 with stable Graves' hyperthyroidism. The sequencing input was peripheral blood. The chain uses TRBV19 and TRBJ1-2; 7 nucleotides match TRBD1. DNA of the CDR3: TGTGCCAGTAGTATAGATAGGACAGGACCTTACACCTTC. Its protein is CASSIDRTGPYTF.